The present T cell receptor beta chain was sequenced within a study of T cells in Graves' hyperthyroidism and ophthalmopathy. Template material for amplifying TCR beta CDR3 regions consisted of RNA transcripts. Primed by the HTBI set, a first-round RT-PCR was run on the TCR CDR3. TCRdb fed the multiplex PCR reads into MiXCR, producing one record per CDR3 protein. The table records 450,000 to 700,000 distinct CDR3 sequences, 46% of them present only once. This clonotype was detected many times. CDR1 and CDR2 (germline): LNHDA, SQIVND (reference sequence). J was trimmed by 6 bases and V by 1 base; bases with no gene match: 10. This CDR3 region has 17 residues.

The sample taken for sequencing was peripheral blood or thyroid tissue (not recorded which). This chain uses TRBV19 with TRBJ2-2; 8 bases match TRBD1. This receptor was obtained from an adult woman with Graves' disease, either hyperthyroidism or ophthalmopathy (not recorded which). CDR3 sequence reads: CASSIGGSGGRAGELFF. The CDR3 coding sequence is TGTGCCAGTAGTATAGGAGGGTCAGGGGGCAGAGCCGGGGAGCTGTTTTTT.